This TCR beta chain comes out of a study of T-cell reconstitution after alpha-beta-depleted transplantation in children. The CDR3 contains 17 residues. Unique molecular identifiers were incorporated into the prepared TCRbeta library. TCRdb analysed the PCR reads with MiXCR anew, one entry per CDR3 protein. The table includes about 640,000 distinct CDR3 sequences, around 17% detected once. Sequencing used PBMCs from the stem cell graft donor, obtained from the stem cell graft. The J gene is TRBJ2-2, the V gene TRBV21-1. TRBV21-1 is tagged as a pseudogene. The origin of this receptor is a human donor who donated a stem cell graft to a child with acute myeloid leukemia. The DNA for the CDR3 is TGTGCCAGCAGCCGAGGAATGGTACTTCAGAACACCGGGGAGCTGTTTTTT. It is translated as CASSRGMVLQNTGELFF.